This T cell receptor (beta chain) was captured in a study of blood T cell repertoires in COVID-19. Clones were read by immunoSEQ multiplex PCR, and TCRdb kept only the in-frame ones, dropping some. Among fewer than 250,000 clones, roughly 81% were seen once, and the ten largest hold approximately 0.89%. Per the germline V gene, CDR1 is LGHNA and CDR2 is YNFKEQ. J was trimmed by 0 bases and V by 11 bases; bases with no gene match: 7. The CDR3 extends over 15 amino acids. This clone was picked up a small number of times. The chain combines TRBV4-2 with TRBJ2-6, with TRBD2 matching 7 bases. The source of this sequence is a man aged 35 to 55 with acute or convalescent COVID-19. The source material was peripheral blood. CDR3 sequence (DNA): TGTGCCTCCGGGGGGTACCTCTCTGGGGCCAACGTCCTGACTTTC. This translates into CASGGYLSGANVLTF.